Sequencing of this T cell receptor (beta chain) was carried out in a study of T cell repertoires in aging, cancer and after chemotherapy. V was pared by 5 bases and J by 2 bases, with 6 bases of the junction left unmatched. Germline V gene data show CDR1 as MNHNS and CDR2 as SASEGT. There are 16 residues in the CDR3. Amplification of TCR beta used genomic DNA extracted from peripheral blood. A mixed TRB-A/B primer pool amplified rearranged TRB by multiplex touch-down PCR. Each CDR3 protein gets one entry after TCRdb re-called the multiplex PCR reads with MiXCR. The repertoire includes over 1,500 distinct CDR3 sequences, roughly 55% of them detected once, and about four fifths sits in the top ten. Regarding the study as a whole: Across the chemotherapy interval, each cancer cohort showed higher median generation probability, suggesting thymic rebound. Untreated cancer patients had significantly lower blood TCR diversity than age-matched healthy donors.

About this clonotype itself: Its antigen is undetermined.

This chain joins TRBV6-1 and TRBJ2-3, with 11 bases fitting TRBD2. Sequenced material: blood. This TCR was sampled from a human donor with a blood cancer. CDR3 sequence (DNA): TGTGCCAGCAGTCCGGGACTAGCGGCGACCACAGATACGCAGTATTTT. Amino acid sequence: CASSPGLAATTDTQYF.